The 15 T cell receptor beta chains below come from one sample, sequenced in a study of T cell repertoires in cytomegalovirus infection. In TCRdb, the reads were re-called with MiXCR into one record per CDR3 protein. The sample consists of roughly 630,000 distinct CDR3 sequences, 20% to 25% of them appearing once. Sample: CD8+ T cells from PBMCs. The receptors shown here come from a human donor in good health (CMV status not recorded). Some clones in this sample may be carry-over from other donors' samples.

In its sample, this clonotype was seen a few times. The gene calls are TRBV29-1 and TRBJ2-6; 8 nucleotides match TRBD1. The CDR3 has 16 amino acids. CDR1 and CDR2 (germline): SQVTM, ANQGSEA. J was trimmed by 0 bases and V by 6 bases; bases with no gene match: 7. CDR3: CSVRDRRPSGANVLTF. The CDR3 nucleotides read TGCAGCGTCCGGGACAGGAGGCCCTCTGGGGCCAACGTCCTGACTTTC.

A remark on this clonotype: This may arise from a read error, as a much more abundant clone is one base away. This rearrangement joins TRBV7-4 to TRBJ1-1; possible D gene TRBD1, 6 bases. The length of the CDR3 is 15 residues. Germline CDR1 SGHVT, CDR2 SQSDAQ. The DNA of the CDR3 is TGTGCCAGCAGCTTAGGAGCCGGGGGCCGCACTGAAGCTCTCTTT. This translates into CASSLGAGGRTEALF.

The sample holds a few counts of this clonotype. The chain couples TRBV14 to TRBJ2-1, with D uncertain. V was shortened by 0 bases and J by 4 bases, with 10 bases between the two germline ends. From germline, CDR1 is SGHDN and CDR2 FVKESK. This CDR3 region has 15 residues. Here the CDR3 reads CASSQDQWPYNEQFF. The CDR3 coding sequence is TGTGCCAGCAGCCAAGACCAGTGGCCTTACAATGAGCAGTTCTTC.

The V call is TRBV24-1, the J call TRBJ2-2, with D perhaps matching TRBD1 (6 bases). The CDR3 runs to 15 residues. V was clipped by 4 bases and J by 0 bases, with 8 bases between them. Looked up from germline, CDR1 is KGHDR and CDR2 is SFDVKD. For the CDR3, the DNA is TGTGCCACCAGTGAGGGGACAACGAACACCGGGGAGCTGTTTTTT. Protein product: CATSEGTTNTGELFF.

The table lists this clonotype with many counts. The chain uses TRBV7-6 and TRBJ2-5; D not resolved. V lost 0 bases and J 1 base, leaving 6 bases between the germline ends. The CDR3 runs 14 residues. Germline V CDR1 and CDR2: SGHVS, FNYEAQ. In DNA, the CDR3 is TGTGCCAGCAGCTTAGCCCTAATCCAAGAGACCCAGTACTTC. It translates to CASSLALIQETQYF.

This clonotype was counted many times. This chain joins TRBV5-4 and TRBJ2-1; 7 bases line up with TRBD2. This CDR3 spans 13 amino acids. Per germline, CDR1 SGHNT and CDR2 YYREEE (reference sequence). For the CDR3, the DNA is TGTGCTCTAGAGGGTAGCGGGTCTCATGAGCAGTTCTTC. It yields the protein CALEGSGSHEQFF.

Only a few counts were recorded for this clonotype. This rearrangement joins TRBV5-1 to TRBJ2-1; tentative D call: TRBD2 (6 bases). Germline lookup yields CDR1 SGHRS and CDR2 YFSETQ. The CDR3 runs 15 residues. V gave up 2 bases and J gave up 5 bases, with 14 bases separating them. CDR3 residues: CASSFGTGANNEQFF. In DNA form, the CDR3 reads TGCGCCAGCAGCTTTGGGACTGGGGCGAACAATGAGCAGTTCTTC. The full variable domain, with the rest looked up from reference TRBV5-1 and TRBJ2-1, is KAGVTQTPRYLIKTRGQQVTLSCSPISGHRSVSWYQQTPGQGLQFLFEYFSETQRNKGNFPGRFSGRQFSNSRSEMNVSTLELGDSALYLCASSFGTGANNEQFFGPGTRLTVL.

The chain uses TRBV2 and TRBJ2-1; 8 bases line up with TRBD2. CDR3 size: 15 residues. V gave up 6 bases and J gave up 2 bases; unmatched junction bases: 6. CDR1 SNHLY and CDR2 FYNNEI come from the germline V gene. This CDR3 is CASRPKRGPYNEQFF. The CDR3 DNA sequence: TGTGCCAGCAGGCCAAAGCGGGGGCCCTACAATGAGCAGTTCTTC.

This chain's CDR3 is CASSQSSRESKNIQYF. In DNA, the CDR3 is TGTGCCAGCAGCCAAAGTTCTCGGGAGTCCAAAAACATTCAGTACTTC. The V call is TRBV4-2, the J call TRBJ2-4; D is possibly TRBD2 (6 bases). The V end lost 2 bases, the J end lost 2 bases, and 13 bases lay between the germline ends. CDR3 size: 16 residues. Germline lookup yields CDR1 LGHNA and CDR2 YNFKEQ.

Notes on this clonotype: A read error is possible here, since a much larger clone lies one base away. The chain joins TRBV12-3 or TRBV12-4 to TRBJ1-6, with 10 bases matching TRBD1. This CDR3 is built from 15 residues. This CDR3 reads CASSLQGQGNSLLHF. CDR3 coding DNA: TGTGCCAGCAGTCTCCAGGGACAGGGGAATTCACTCCTCCACTTT.

The CDR3 DNA reads TGCAGTGCTAAGCAACTGAACACCGGGGAGCTGTTTTTT. Protein product: CSAKQLNTGELFF. The chain combines TRBV20-1 with TRBJ2-2; no definite D call. The CDR3 sequence is 13 residues long. The V and J ends lost 4 bases and 1 base respectively, with 7 bases between them. Germline assignment: CDR1 DFQATT and CDR2 SNEGSKA (reference sequence).

This clonotype was recorded a few times. V and J are TRBV20-1 and TRBJ2-3; D possibly corresponds to TRBD1 (6 bases). From germline, CDR1 is DFQATT and CDR2 SNEGSKA (reference sequence). Trimming took 6 bases from V and 0 from J, leaving 19 bases between them. This CDR3 is 16 amino acids long. The CDR3 is CSAQKDSLYSTDTQYF. CDR3 bases: TGCAGTGCCCAAAAGGACAGCCTTTATAGCACAGATACGCAGTATTTT.

This chain uses TRBV27 with TRBJ1-4; D is possibly TRBD1 (5 bases). V gave up 6 bases and J gave up 4 bases, with 15 bases separating them. The CDR3 consists of 15 residues. Germline V CDR1 and CDR2: MNHEY, SMNVEV (reference sequence). CDR3 nucleotides: TGTGCCAGCAGCCCCCCAGGGCGGGGTAATGAAAAACTGTTTTTT. This translates into CASSPPGRGNEKLFF.

In its sample, this clonotype was seen a few times. Its ends do not fully match the called genes, so a read error is possible. The V call is TRBV14, the J call TRBJ2-1, with 7 bases matching TRBD2. CDR1 and CDR2 (germline): SGHDN, FVKESK. This CDR3 has 13 amino acids. CDR3 sequence: CASSQAPGGSRFF. CDR3 nucleotides: TGTGCCAGCAGTCAAGCTCCCGGGGGGTCTCGGTTCTTC.

This clonotype occurred a few times. This CDR3 reads CSTNGYTF. CDR3 DNA: TGCAGTACAAATGGCTACACCTTC. This chain uses TRBV20-1 with TRBJ1-2, with unresolved D. The CDR3 covers 8 residues. V was cut by 8 bases and J by 6 bases, with 4 bases left in between. CDR1 DFQATT and CDR2 SNEGSKA come from the germline V gene (reference sequence).